The 10 T cell receptor beta chains below come from one sample, sequenced in a study of T cell clonality in common variable immunodeficiency. Study results and limitations: Reportedly, TCR beta sequences from common variable immunodeficiency showed fewer deletions and N-nucleotide insertions.

These receptors have no identified antigens. Method: immunoSEQ multiplex PCR; TCRdb's copy keeps in-frame clones and lacks some. This sample carries about 31,000 clones and no singletons, and around 7% goes to the top ten. The sequencing sample was made of peripheral blood mononuclear cells. The source is a human donor with common variable immunodeficiency.

The CDR3 reads CASSEQGTNYGYTF. The CDR3 bases that were read are TGTGCCAGCAGCGAACAGGGGACTAACTATGGC. The chain is built from TRBV2 and TRBJ1-2; TRBD1 matches 7 bases. The DNA ends 3 residues before the CDR3 does, and the rest of the CDR3 is filled in from the germline J gene. Germline V gives CDR1 SNHLY, CDR2 FYNNEI. V lost 6 bases, J lost 0 bases, and 4 bases stayed unmatched. The CDR3 extends over 14 amino acids.

A few counts support this clone. The CDR3 end falls 3 residues outside the read, so it is completed with the germline J gene. V and J are TRBV20-1 and TRBJ2-7; possible D gene TRBD1, 6 bases. The CDR3 loop spans 16 amino acids. V lost 0 bases and J lost 0, with 15 bases in between. Germline lookup yields CDR1 DFQATT and CDR2 SNEGSKA (reference sequence). The CDR3 loop is CSARDPLTGSSYEQYF. The part of the CDR3 DNA that was read is TGCAGTGCTAGAGATCCCCTAACAGGGAGCTCCTACGAG.

There are a few counts of this clone. Partial CDR3 DNA: TGTGCCAGCAGTGAGAGTAGGGCGGGAAACAATGAG. Amino acid sequence: CASSESRAGNNE. The full CDR3 protein is CASSESRAGNNEQFF. The J gene is TRBJ2-1, the V gene TRBV2, with a possible D match to TRBD2 (6 bases). The CDR3 is cut off 3 residues early in the read; its end comes from the germline J gene. Trimming removed 3 bases at V and 5 bases at J, with 14 bases between. There are 15 residues in the CDR3. The germline V gene has CDR1 SNHLY and CDR2 FYNNEI.

In its sample, this clone was seen many times. The missing CDR3 end, 3 residues past where the read stops, is filled in from the germline J gene. The gene calls are TRBV5-4 and TRBJ2-7; 7 bases are shared with TRBD1. The V gene end was trimmed by 2 bases and the J gene end by 5 bases; junction bases not matched to a gene: 7. CDR1 is SGHNT, CDR2 YYREEE, per germline (reference sequence). This CDR3 comprises 14 residues. CDR3 bases read: TGTGCCAGCAGCTTTGGACACAGGGGCGACGAG. Translation gives CASSFGHRGDE. The complete CDR3 sequence is CASSFGHRGDEQYF.

This clone appeared many times. From the germline J gene comes the end of the CDR3, since the read stops 3 residues before it. The V call is TRBV5-6, the J call TRBJ2-3; D possibly corresponds to TRBD1 (5 bases). The length of the CDR3 is 15 residues. CDR1 is SGHDT, CDR2 YYEEEE, per germline. The V and J ends lost 2 bases and 3 bases respectively, with 13 bases between them. Partial CDR3 DNA: TGTGCCAGCAGCTTAGCTTCGGCAGGGACAGATACG. Translating it yields CASSLASAGTDT. The entire CDR3 protein is CASSLASAGTDTQYF.

This clone was recorded at least ten times. The read comes to an end 3 residues before the CDR3 does, leaving the germline J gene to fill in the end. The J gene is TRBJ1-1, the V gene TRBV3-1 (or the pseudogene TRBV3-2), with 8 bases that match TRBD1. The CDR3 extends over 14 amino acids. Per germline, CDR1 LGHDT and CDR2 YNNKEL (reference sequence). The CDR3 bases that were read are TGTGCCAGCAGCCAAATGACAGGGGTCCGCGCA. This sequence encodes CASSQMTGVRA. In full, the CDR3 reads CASSQMTGVRAAFF.

This clone was found a few times. The CDR3 is cut off 3 residues early in the read; its end comes from the germline J gene. The chain links TRBV11-3 to TRBJ2-7; weak D call: TRBD2 (6 bases). The CDR3 is 15 amino acids. V lost 5 bases, J lost 3 bases, and 17 bases lay in between. CDR1 is SGHNT, CDR2 YENEEA, per germline. The DNA read from the CDR3 is TGTGCCAGCAGCCCCGCGGGACTGGTGGGCTACGAG. The encoded protein is CASSPAGLVGYE. The CDR3 in full is CASSPAGLVGYEQYF.

Comments on this clone: The read gets to within 3 residues of the CDR3 end, and the germline J gene fills in the rest. The chain is built from TRBV7-3 and TRBJ1-4, with TRBD1 matching 7 bases. This CDR3 spans 13 amino acids. V shed 5 bases and J 10 bases; nucleotides not matched to a gene: 7. The germline V gene has CDR1 SGHTA and CDR2 FQGTGA. The CDR3 loop reads CASSRKQGRKLFF. The sequenced CDR3 bases are TGTGCCAGCAGCCGAAAACAGGGGAGAAAA. Based on the CDR3 plus reference TRBV7-3 and TRBJ1-4, the full variable domain is GAGVSQTPSNKVTEKGKYVELRCDPISGHTALYWYRQSLGQGPEFLIYFQGTGAADDSGLPNDRFFAVRPEGSVSTLKIQRTERGDSAVYLCASSRKQGRKLFFGSGTQLSVL.

This clone has ten or more counts. The read terminates 3 residues before the CDR3 end, so the remaining end is supplied by the germline J gene. This chain links TRBV5-1 with TRBJ2-1; 9 bases agree with TRBD1. Germline V lookup: CDR1 SGHRS, CDR2 YFSETQ. This CDR3 comprises 18 residues. Trimming removed 1 base from V and 2 bases from J; junction bases left unmatched: 10. CDR3 sequence reads: CASSLRAGTGNPYNEQFF. The CDR3 bases that were read are TGCGCCAGCAGCTTGCGGGCAGGGACAGGGAACCCCTACAATGAG.

This clone has only a few counts. The CDR3 goes on 3 residues after the read ends, and that part is filled in from the germline J gene. The chain carries TRBV6-4 and TRBJ2-1; 8 positions match TRBD2. Germline V CDR1 and CDR2: MRHNA, SNTAGT. CDR3 length: 15 residues. The V and J ends lost 5 bases and 8 bases, in that order; junction bases with no gene match: 11. The covered CDR3 bases are TGTGCCAGCAGTCCGGGACTAGGGGATGTGCATGAG. Protein: CASSPGLGDVHE. The whole CDR3 sequence is CASSPGLGDVHEQFF.